These T cell receptor beta chains were read from a single sample in a study of cytomegalovirus exposure and HLA in healthy donors. Method: immunoSEQ multiplex PCR; TCRdb's copy keeps in-frame clones and lacks some. Here the sample spans some 140,000 clones, 90% being singletons. The sequenced sample consisted of PBMCs. These receptors all come from a woman younger than 45 in good health and CMV-seropositive. Both conserved end residues are part of each CDR3. The D gene is left open where the match is weak. Expanded clones get a size class; other rows say once, few or many, or leave the size out.

size: once
J: TRBJ2-5
V: TRBV5-1
D: .
DNA: TGCGCCAGCAGCTTGTTTGCGACAGAAGAGACCCAGTACTTC
CDR3: CASSLFATEETQYF

size: .
J: TRBJ2-5
V: TRBV30
D: TRBD2
DNA: TGTGCCTGGAGGGACGGCCCTCACGGGGGGAAAGGAGAGACCCAGTACTTC
CDR3: CAWRDGPHGGKGETQYF

size: .
J: TRBJ1-2
V: TRBV2
D: TRBD1
DNA: TGTGCCAGCAGTGATCAGGGGGCGAAGATTAACTATGGCTACACCTTC
CDR3: CASSDQGAKINYGYTF

size: .
J: TRBJ2-1
V: TRBV25-1
D: .
DNA: TGTGCCAGCAGTGAATCCCTTGGGGGGGGCGCCTACAATGAGCAGTTCTTC
CDR3: CASSESLGGGAYNEQFF

size: .
J: TRBJ1-2
V: TRBV28
D: .
DNA: TGTGCCAGCAGTTACCTAACAGGAACCTTCTATGGCTACACCTTC
CDR3: CASSYLTGTFYGYTF

size: .
J: TRBJ2-5
V: TRBV19
D: TRBD1
DNA: TGTGCCAGTAGTTCTCCCAGGGGACAGGGGAGAGAGACCCAGTACTTC
CDR3: CASSSPRGQGRETQYF

size: .
J: TRBJ1-2
V: TRBV2
D: .
DNA: TGTGCCAGCTCAACATCCAGGGATGAGCTCTATGGCTACACCTTC
CDR3: CASSTSRDELYGYTF

size: few
J: TRBJ1-5
V: TRBV15
D: .
DNA: TGTGCCACCAGCAGTCTTTTGTCAGGGAAAAATCAGCCCCAGCATTTT
CDR3: CATSSLLSGKNQPQHF

size: .
J: TRBJ2-1
V: TRBV10-3
D: TRBD2
DNA: TGTGCCATCAGTGAGTATGGCGGGAGGTCCTACAATGAGCAGTTCTTC
CDR3: CAISEYGGRSYNEQFF

size: .
J: TRBJ1-2
V: TRBV5-1
D: TRBD1
DNA: TGCGCCAGCAGCTATGACAGGGGGAACTATGGCTACACCTTC
CDR3: CASSYDRGNYGYTF

size: .
J: TRBJ2-3
V: TRBV4-1
D: TRBD2
DNA: TGCGCCAGCAGCCAAGTCGACGGGAGGGCTTCAGATACGCAGTATTTT
CDR3: CASSQVDGRASDTQYF

size: .
J: TRBJ2-3
V: TRBV2
D: .
DNA: TGTGCAGTGGGGGGGGGCCTCAACACAGATACGCAGTATTTT
CDR3: CAVGGGLNTDTQYF

size: .
J: TRBJ2-7
V: TRBV19
D: TRBD2
DNA: TGTGCCAGTAGTTCCGGACTAGCGGGAGTGGAAAAAAACTACGAGCAGTACTTC
CDR3: CASSSGLAGVEKNYEQYF

size: .
J: TRBJ2-1
V: TRBV9
D: TRBD1
DNA: TGTGCCAGCAGCGTAGTCGGGGACAGGTACAATGAGCAGTTCTTC
CDR3: CASSVVGDRYNEQFF

size: .
J: TRBJ1-2
V: TRBV7-8
D: TRBD1
DNA: TGTGCCAGCAGCTTAGCGGGGCAGGGGGCATCTTACTATGGCTACACCTTC
CDR3: CASSLAGQGASYYGYTF

size: .
J: TRBJ2-1
V: TRBV13
D: TRBD1
DNA: TGTGCCAGCAGTCCTCGGACAGGCACCTACAATGAGCAGTTCTTC
CDR3: CASSPRTGTYNEQFF

size: .
J: TRBJ1-6
V: TRBV10-2
D: TRBD1
DNA: TGCGCCAGCAGTGAGTCTCCAGGGGGCTCTTTGTCTCCCCTCCACTTT
CDR3: CASSESPGGSLSPLHF

size: many
J: TRBJ2-2
V: TRBV6-1
D: TRBD1
DNA: TGTGCCAGCAGTGAAACCGGGACAGGGGCCGGGGAGCTGTTTTTT
CDR3: CASSETGTGAGELFF

size: .
J: TRBJ2-1
V: TRBV5-1
D: TRBD1
DNA: TGCGCCAGCAGCTCGCAACAGGGGGCGGGCAATGAGCAGTTCTTC
CDR3: CASSSQQGAGNEQFF

size: .
J: TRBJ2-3
V: TRBV7-9
D: TRBD2
DNA: TGTGCCAGCAGCCCCGGGACTAGCGGGGCCGTGGATACGCAGTATTTT
CDR3: CASSPGTSGAVDTQYF

size: .
J: TRBJ2-7
V: TRBV7-9
D: .
DNA: TGTGCCAGCAGCCGGAGCGCCGAGGCGTACGAGCAGTACTTC
CDR3: CASSRSAEAYEQYF

size: .
J: TRBJ1-2
V: TRBV7-2
D: .
DNA: TGTGCCAGCAGCTCAGGGCTGGGCTATGGCTACACCTTC
CDR3: CASSSGLGYGYTF

size: .
J: TRBJ2-3
V: TRBV6-6
D: TRBD2
DNA: TGTGCCAGCAGAACCCCGCGGGGGGGTGGGACAGATACGCAGTATTTT
CDR3: CASRTPRGGGTDTQYF

size: once
J: TRBJ2-5
V: TRBV18
D: TRBD2
DNA: TGTGCCAGCTCACAGAAAGCGGGAGGGCCGGAGACCCAGTACTTC
CDR3: CASSQKAGGPETQYF

size: .
J: TRBJ1-2
V: TRBV28
D: .
DNA: TGTGCCAGCAGTCCCACAGGCTTAGAGGGCTACACCTTC
CDR3: CASSPTGLEGYTF

size: .
J: TRBJ2-7
V: TRBV30
D: TRBD2
DNA: TGTGCCCAGATATCGTGCCCGTTGGCGGGGGGTGCCTACGAGCAGTACTTC
CDR3: CAQISCPLAGGAYEQYF

size: .
J: TRBJ2-7
V: TRBV5-6
D: .
DNA: TGTGCCAGCAGCTCAATTAGGGGAACAGGAATAGGGTACGAGCAGTACTTC
CDR3: CASSSIRGTGIGYEQYF

size: .
J: TRBJ1-2
V: TRBV6-5
D: .
DNA: TGTGCCAGCACCCCAGGCGCTGGTGGCTACACCTTC
CDR3: CASTPGAGGYTF

size: .
J: TRBJ2-5
V: TRBV18
D: TRBD1
DNA: TGTGCCAGCTCCCCGGGACAGGGGGCAGAGACCCAGTACTTC
CDR3: CASSPGQGAETQYF

size: .
J: TRBJ1-2
V: TRBV7-3
D: TRBD1
DNA: TGTGCCAGCAGCCCCACAGGGGATCATGGCTACACCTTC
CDR3: CASSPTGDHGYTF

size: .
J: TRBJ2-5
V: TRBV2
D: .
DNA: TGTGCCACCTCCTTCGACCTGGAGCAGTACTTC
CDR3: CATSFDLEQYF

size: once
J: TRBJ2-1
V: TRBV29-1
D: TRBD2
DNA: TGCAGCGTTGAAGTGGGCCAAGCGGGGGATGTTTACAATGAGCAGTTCTTC
CDR3: CSVEVGQAGDVYNEQFF

size: .
J: TRBJ2-4
V: TRBV28
D: TRBD1
DNA: TGTGCCAGCACCCCCCTGGCAGGGGGAGCCAAAAACATTCAGTACTTC
CDR3: CASTPLAGGAKNIQYF

size: .
J: TRBJ2-3
V: TRBV9
D: .
DNA: TGTGCCAGCAGTGTCGTCCGGGACACCTTAGATACGCAGTATTTT
CDR3: CASSVVRDTLDTQYF

size: .
J: TRBJ2-5
V: TRBV18
D: TRBD1
DNA: TGTGCCAGCTCACCTAGGACAGGGGAGGAGACCCAGTACTTC
CDR3: CASSPRTGEETQYF

size: .
J: TRBJ2-3
V: TRBV28
D: .
DNA: TGTGCCAGCAGTAGTGGGCGATATACGCAGTATTTT
CDR3: CASSSGRYTQYF

size: once
J: TRBJ2-3
V: TRBV28
D: .
DNA: TGTGCCTCTAGCACAGATACGCAGTATTTT
CDR3: CASSTDTQYF

size: .
J: TRBJ2-4
V: TRBV2
D: TRBD2
DNA: TGTGCCAGCAGTGGAAGCGGGAGATCCAAAAACATTCAGTACTTC
CDR3: CASSGSGRSKNIQYF

size: .
J: TRBJ1-1
V: TRBV18
D: TRBD1
DNA: TGTGCCAGCTCACCTATAGGACAGGGTAGAGATGCTTTCTTT
CDR3: CASSPIGQGRDAFF

size: .
J: TRBJ2-7
V: TRBV2
D: .
DNA: TGTGCCAGCAGTAAAATGCGCTACAGGGATGACGGGAACGAGCAGTACTTC
CDR3: CASSKMRYRDDGNEQYF

size: .
J: TRBJ1-1
V: TRBV7-8
D: TRBD1
DNA: TGTGCCAGCAGCACATACAGGGGACCGAACACTGAAGCTTTCTTT
CDR3: CASSTYRGPNTEAFF

size: .
J: TRBJ1-2
V: TRBV6-4
D: .
DNA: TGTGCCAGCAGAGGGGTGGAGGGCTACACCTTC
CDR3: CASRGVEGYTF

size: .
J: TRBJ2-3
V: TRBV27
D: TRBD1
DNA: TGTGCCAGCAGTTCCCGGACAGGTTCACGCACAGATACGCAGTATTTT
CDR3: CASSSRTGSRTDTQYF

size: .
J: TRBJ2-3
V: TRBV27
D: .
DNA: TGTGCCAGCAGTTTATTCCCGGGTCGCACAGATACGCAGTATTTT
CDR3: CASSLFPGRTDTQYF

size: .
J: TRBJ2-7
V: TRBV6-5
D: .
DNA: TGTGCCAGCAGCCAGCCCGGGAGCTACGAGCAGTACTTC
CDR3: CASSQPGSYEQYF

size: .
J: TRBJ2-2
V: TRBV6-5
D: .
DNA: TGTGCCAGCAGCTTTAAAACCGGGGAGCTGTTTTTT
CDR3: CASSFKTGELFF

size: .
J: TRBJ1-4
V: TRBV5-1
D: .
DNA: TGCGCCAGCACCCAAAATTCCGGGACAAGGAATGAAAAACTGTTTTTT
CDR3: CASTQNSGTRNEKLFF

size: .
J: TRBJ1-1
V: TRBV7-8
D: TRBD1
DNA: TGTGCCAGCAGCCGACATTTAGGGGGCGAACCTGAAGCTTTCTTT
CDR3: CASSRHLGGEPEAFF

size: .
J: TRBJ1-2
V: TRBV28
D: TRBD1
DNA: TGTGCCAGCAGTACCCGGACAGGGTTGTATGGCTACACCTTC
CDR3: CASSTRTGLYGYTF

size: .
J: TRBJ2-3
V: TRBV7-9
D: .
DNA: TGTGCCAGCAGCCTCGTTACCGGGGGCACAGATACGCAGTATTTT
CDR3: CASSLVTGGTDTQYF

size: .
J: TRBJ2-3
V: TRBV27
D: TRBD2
DNA: TGTGCCAGCAGTGTAATAGCGGGGGGAGGCACAGATACGCAGTATTTT
CDR3: CASSVIAGGGTDTQYF

size: .
J: TRBJ2-3
V: TRBV9
D: TRBD2
DNA: TGTGCCAGCAGCGAAATCGGGACTAGCGGGAGCACAGATACGCAGTATTTT
CDR3: CASSEIGTSGSTDTQYF

size: .
J: TRBJ2-7
V: TRBV10-3
D: TRBD2
DNA: TGTGCCACTGGACTAGCGGGGGCTTACGAGCAGTACTTC
CDR3: CATGLAGAYEQYF

size: .
J: TRBJ2-7
V: TRBV5-1
D: TRBD1
DNA: TGCGCCAGCAGCGAGACCGGGACAGGGTGGTACGAGCAGTACTTC
CDR3: CASSETGTGWYEQYF